This TCR beta chain was identified in a study of blood T cell repertoires in COVID-19. Clones were read by immunoSEQ multiplex PCR, and TCRdb kept only the in-frame ones, dropping some. Of tens of thousands of clones listed, around 80% are singletons. This CDR3 spans 15 amino acids. V lost 6 bases and J 0 bases, leaving 13 bases between the germline ends. Germline V gene data show CDR1 as PRHDT and CDR2 as FYEKMQ (reference sequence). The source is an elderly man with acute or convalescent COVID-19. Sequenced material: peripheral blood. The chain recombines TRBV13 with TRBJ2-3; tentatively, D is TRBD2 (5 bases). For the CDR3, the DNA is TGTGCCAGCAGTCGTCGTAGCGTTAGCACAGATACGCAGTATTTT. Its protein product is CASSRRSVSTDTQYF.